Listed below are T cell receptor beta chains from one sample, sequenced in a study of a mutant IDH1 vaccine in newly diagnosed glioma. Antigens of these TCRs are unknown. Assay used: immunoSEQ multiplex PCR; TCRdb lists only in-frame clones, some missing. The table has 25,000 to 30,000 clones, 82% seen once. Sample: PBMCs, taken from a glioma patient whose treatment included an IDH1 peptide vaccine. All receptors derive from a woman in her 30s with glioma. Each CDR3 is given with its conserved first and last residue. A D gene is named only where the DNA matches it firmly. Size values are once, few and many counts, or a class for expanded clones, and some rows have none.

d_gene: -
abundance: -
v_gene: TRBV6-1
j_gene: TRBJ1-1
CDR3nt: TGTGCCACCCGGCGTGAGTTCACTGAAGCTTTCTTT
CDR3aa: CATRREFTEAFF

d_gene: TRBD1
abundance: -
v_gene: TRBV5-1
j_gene: TRBJ2-1
CDR3nt: TGCGCCAGCAGCTTGGTAGGACAGGGTTTAGATGAGCAGTTCTTC
CDR3aa: CASSLVGQGLDEQFF

d_gene: TRBD2
abundance: -
v_gene: TRBV5-1
j_gene: TRBJ2-3
CDR3nt: TGCGCCAGCAGCCCACGACTAGCGGGAACAGATACGCAGTATTTT
CDR3aa: CASSPRLAGTDTQYF

d_gene: -
abundance: few
v_gene: TRBV6-5
j_gene: TRBJ1-2
CDR3nt: TGTGCCAGCAGTTCGGACTATGGCTACACCTTC
CDR3aa: CASSSDYGYTF

d_gene: TRBD2
abundance: -
v_gene: TRBV7-9
j_gene: TRBJ2-2
CDR3nt: TGTGCCAGCAGCTTAGAGACGGGGGGGAACACCGGGGAGCTGTTTTTT
CDR3aa: CASSLETGGNTGELFF

d_gene: TRBD1
abundance: -
v_gene: TRBV30
j_gene: TRBJ1-2
CDR3nt: TGTGCCTGGAGTACGGACAGGAGCAACTATGGCTACACCTTC
CDR3aa: CAWSTDRSNYGYTF

d_gene: -
abundance: -
v_gene: TRBV12-5
j_gene: TRBJ1-1
CDR3nt: TGTGCTAGTGGTTTGGAAGCGGGGAACACTGAAGCTTTCTTT
CDR3aa: CASGLEAGNTEAFF

d_gene: -
abundance: -
v_gene: TRBV19
j_gene: TRBJ1-5
CDR3nt: TGTGCCAGTAGTTACGGACAGCTAAATCAGCCCCAGCATTTT
CDR3aa: CASSYGQLNQPQHF

d_gene: TRBD1
abundance: -
v_gene: TRBV18
j_gene: TRBJ1-2
CDR3nt: TGTGCCAGCTCAAGGGGACAGATCGTTTCGGGGGGCTACACCTTC
CDR3aa: CASSRGQIVSGGYTF

d_gene: -
abundance: -
v_gene: TRBV7-9
j_gene: TRBJ2-2
CDR3nt: TGTGCCAGCGCCCTCCCTGTGACCGGGGAGCTGTTTTTT
CDR3aa: CASALPVTGELFF

d_gene: TRBD1
abundance: -
v_gene: TRBV2
j_gene: TRBJ1-1
CDR3nt: TGTGCCAGCCCTGGGACAGTGAACACTGAAGCTTTCTTT
CDR3aa: CASPGTVNTEAFF

d_gene: -
abundance: -
v_gene: TRBV4-1
j_gene: TRBJ1-1
CDR3nt: TGCGCCAGCAGCCAAGCCGGACTTGAAGCTTTCTTT
CDR3aa: CASSQAGLEAFF

d_gene: -
abundance: -
v_gene: TRBV14
j_gene: TRBJ2-2
CDR3nt: TGTGCCAGCAGCCAAAACAAGGTGCCGCGCTACACCGGGGAGCTGTTTTTT
CDR3aa: CASSQNKVPRYTGELFF

d_gene: -
abundance: -
v_gene: TRBV15
j_gene: TRBJ1-5
CDR3nt: TGTGCCACCAGCAGAAGGGGTAGCAATCAGCCCCAGCATTTT
CDR3aa: CATSRRGSNQPQHF

d_gene: TRBD1
abundance: -
v_gene: TRBV5-1
j_gene: TRBJ1-1
CDR3nt: TGCGCCAGCAGCACTGGGACAGGGAACACTGAAGCTTTCTTT
CDR3aa: CASSTGTGNTEAFF

d_gene: -
abundance: -
v_gene: TRBV29-1
j_gene: TRBJ1-2
CDR3nt: TGCAGCGTTGAAGACTCGTGGGGCTACACCTTC
CDR3aa: CSVEDSWGYTF

d_gene: -
abundance: -
v_gene: TRBV5-6
j_gene: TRBJ1-2
CDR3nt: TGTGCCAGCAGCTTGGGGGCCGACTATGGCTACACCTTC
CDR3aa: CASSLGADYGYTF

d_gene: -
abundance: -
v_gene: TRBV25-1
j_gene: TRBJ2-7
CDR3nt: TGTGCCAGCAGACGAGCGGGCGACTACGAGCAGTACTTC
CDR3aa: CASRRAGDYEQYF

d_gene: TRBD2
abundance: -
v_gene: TRBV30
j_gene: TRBJ2-3
CDR3nt: TGTGCCTGGAGTGTACAAAGCGGGGGGGCTACGCAGTATTTT
CDR3aa: CAWSVQSGGATQYF

d_gene: TRBD1
abundance: -
v_gene: TRBV6-1
j_gene: TRBJ1-1
CDR3nt: TGTGCCAGCAGTGCTCGAGACAGGGGAGGAGCTGAAGCTTTCTTT
CDR3aa: CASSARDRGGAEAFF

d_gene: -
abundance: -
v_gene: TRBV5-1
j_gene: TRBJ2-3
CDR3nt: TGCGCCAGCAGCTTGCCAGGCTCAAGCACAGATACGCAGTATTTT
CDR3aa: CASSLPGSSTDTQYF

d_gene: -
abundance: -
v_gene: TRBV27
j_gene: TRBJ2-7
CDR3nt: TGTGCCAGCAGAGGGTTGCACTTGGAGCAGTACTTC
CDR3aa: CASRGLHLEQYF

d_gene: TRBD2
abundance: -
v_gene: TRBV5-1
j_gene: TRBJ2-2
CDR3nt: TGCGCCAGCAGCCCCATGACTAGCTCAACGAACACCGGGGAGCTGTTTTTT
CDR3aa: CASSPMTSSTNTGELFF

d_gene: TRBD1
abundance: -
v_gene: TRBV29-1
j_gene: TRBJ1-5
CDR3nt: TGCAGCGTTGCTGGGACAGGCGATCAGCCCCAGCATTTT
CDR3aa: CSVAGTGDQPQHF

d_gene: -
abundance: medium-sized
v_gene: TRBV19
j_gene: TRBJ1-2
CDR3nt: TGTGCCAGTAGTCCCGGGACGGAGCGCTCATTATATGGCTACACCTTC
CDR3aa: CASSPGTERSLYGYTF

d_gene: -
abundance: -
v_gene: TRBV7-9
j_gene: TRBJ1-1
CDR3nt: TGTGCCAGCAGCCATCAGAACACTGAAGCTTTCTTT
CDR3aa: CASSHQNTEAFF

d_gene: -
abundance: -
v_gene: TRBV2
j_gene: TRBJ2-2
CDR3nt: TGTGCCAGCAGTGGGCGGGGCCGTAACACCGGGGAGCTGTTTTTT
CDR3aa: CASSGRGRNTGELFF

d_gene: TRBD2
abundance: few
v_gene: TRBV7-2
j_gene: TRBJ2-7
CDR3nt: TGTGCCAGCAGCCCGGCTAGCGGGGGATACCCCTACGAGCAGTACTTC
CDR3aa: CASSPASGGYPYEQYF

d_gene: -
abundance: -
v_gene: TRBV5-8
j_gene: TRBJ2-3
CDR3nt: TGTGCCAGCAGCTTTTCCGAGGGAAATACGCAGTATTTT
CDR3aa: CASSFSEGNTQYF

d_gene: -
abundance: -
v_gene: TRBV6-5
j_gene: TRBJ1-6
CDR3nt: TGTGCCAGCAGTTACTGGGGCCCAGGGTCGCCCCTCCACTTT
CDR3aa: CASSYWGPGSPLHF

d_gene: -
abundance: -
v_gene: TRBV4-1
j_gene: TRBJ1-2
CDR3nt: TGCGCCAGCAGCCAAGACTGGGGTCTCTACACCTTC
CDR3aa: CASSQDWGLYTF